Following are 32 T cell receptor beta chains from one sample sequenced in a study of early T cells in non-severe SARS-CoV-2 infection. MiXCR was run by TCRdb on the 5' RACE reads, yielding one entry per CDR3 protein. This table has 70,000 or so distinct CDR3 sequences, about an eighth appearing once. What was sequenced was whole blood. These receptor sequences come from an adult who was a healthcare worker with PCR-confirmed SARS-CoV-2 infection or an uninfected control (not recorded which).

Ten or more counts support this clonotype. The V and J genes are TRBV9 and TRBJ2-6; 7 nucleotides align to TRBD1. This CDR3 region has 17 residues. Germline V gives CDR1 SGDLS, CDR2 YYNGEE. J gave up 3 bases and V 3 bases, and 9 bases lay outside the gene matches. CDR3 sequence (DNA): TGTGCCAGCAGCGCAACAACAGGGGCCGGTGGGGCCAACGTCCTGACTTTC. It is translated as CASSATTGAGGANVLTF.

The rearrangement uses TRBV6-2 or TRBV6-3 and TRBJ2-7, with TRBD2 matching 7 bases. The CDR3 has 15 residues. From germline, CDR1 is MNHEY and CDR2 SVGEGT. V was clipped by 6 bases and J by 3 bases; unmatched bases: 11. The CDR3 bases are TGTGCCAGCAGAAACCAGCGGGGTAGATACTACGAGCAGTACTTC. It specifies CASRNQRGRYYEQYF.

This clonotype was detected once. CDR3 residues: CASSFSRGALVQYF. The CDR3 nucleotides read TGTGCCAGCAGTTTCTCAAGAGGAGCTCTCGTCCAGTACTTC. The V gene is TRBV27, the J gene TRBJ2-7; unclear D gene. V was clipped by 3 bases and J by 10 bases, with 19 bases between them. Germline loops: CDR1 MNHEY, CDR2 SMNVEV (reference sequence). This CDR3 has 14 amino acids.

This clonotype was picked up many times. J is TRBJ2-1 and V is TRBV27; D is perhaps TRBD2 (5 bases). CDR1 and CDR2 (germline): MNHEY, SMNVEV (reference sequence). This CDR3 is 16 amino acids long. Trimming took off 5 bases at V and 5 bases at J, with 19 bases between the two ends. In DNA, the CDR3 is TGTGCCAGCAGTGGTCCGGACTCCCTAGGAAACAATGAGCAGTTCTTC. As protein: CASSGPDSLGNNEQFF.

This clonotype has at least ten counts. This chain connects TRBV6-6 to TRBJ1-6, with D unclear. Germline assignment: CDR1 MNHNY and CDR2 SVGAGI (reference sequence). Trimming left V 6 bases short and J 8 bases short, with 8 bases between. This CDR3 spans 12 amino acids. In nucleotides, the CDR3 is TGTGCCAGCAGGCAAAGGGATTCACCCCTCCACTTT. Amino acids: CASRQRDSPLHF.

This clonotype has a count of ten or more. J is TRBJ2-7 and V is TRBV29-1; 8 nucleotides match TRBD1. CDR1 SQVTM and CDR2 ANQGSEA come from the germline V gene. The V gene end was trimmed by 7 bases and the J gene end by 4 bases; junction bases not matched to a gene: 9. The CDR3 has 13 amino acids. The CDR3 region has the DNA TGCAGCGCTACAGGGGGGAAAGGGTACGAGCAGTACTTC. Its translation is CSATGGKGYEQYF.

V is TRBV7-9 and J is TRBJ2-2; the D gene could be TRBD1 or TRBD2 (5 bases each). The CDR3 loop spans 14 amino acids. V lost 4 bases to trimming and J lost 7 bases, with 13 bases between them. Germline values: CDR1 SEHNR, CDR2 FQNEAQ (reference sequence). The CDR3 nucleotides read TGTGCCAGCAGCTGGGACGGACTTGACGGGGAGCTGTTTTTT. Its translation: CASSWDGLDGELFF.

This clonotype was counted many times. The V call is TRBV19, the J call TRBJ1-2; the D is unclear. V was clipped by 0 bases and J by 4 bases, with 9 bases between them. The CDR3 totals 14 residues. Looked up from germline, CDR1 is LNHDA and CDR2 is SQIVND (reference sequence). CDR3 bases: TGTGCCAGTAGTATAGATGAGCGGTTCTATGGCTACACCTTC. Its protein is CASSIDERFYGYTF. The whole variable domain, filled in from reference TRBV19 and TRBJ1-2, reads DGGITQSPKYLFRKEGQNVTLSCEQNLNHDAMYWYRQDPGQGLRLIYYSQIVNDFQKGDIAEGYSVSREKKESFPLTVTSAQKNPTAFYLCASSIDERFYGYTFGSGTRLTVV.

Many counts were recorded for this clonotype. As DNA, the CDR3 is TGTGCCAGCAGTTTAAACTCTGTGGGACAGGGATCCTACGAGCAGTACTTC. This translates into CASSLNSVGQGSYEQYF. This chain links TRBV27 with TRBJ2-7; 9 nucleotides agree with TRBD1. CDR3 size: 17 residues. Germline lookup yields CDR1 MNHEY and CDR2 SMNVEV (reference sequence). Losses at the gene ends were 2 bases for V and 1 base for J; bases not matched to a gene: 9.

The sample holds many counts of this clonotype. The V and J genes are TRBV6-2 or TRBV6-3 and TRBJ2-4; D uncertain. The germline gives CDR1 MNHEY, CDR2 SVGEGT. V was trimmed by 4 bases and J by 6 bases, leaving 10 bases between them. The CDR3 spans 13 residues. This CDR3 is CASSSTEGNIQYF. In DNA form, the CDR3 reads TGTGCCAGCAGTTCCACAGAAGGAAACATTCAGTACTTC.

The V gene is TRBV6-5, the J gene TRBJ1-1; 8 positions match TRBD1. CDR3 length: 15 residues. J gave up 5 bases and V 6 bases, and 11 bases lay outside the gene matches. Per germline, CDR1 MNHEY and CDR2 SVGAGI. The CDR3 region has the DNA TGTGCCAGCAGGCGGACAGGGTTAACAAATACTGAAGCTTTCTTT. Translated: CASRRTGLTNTEAFF.

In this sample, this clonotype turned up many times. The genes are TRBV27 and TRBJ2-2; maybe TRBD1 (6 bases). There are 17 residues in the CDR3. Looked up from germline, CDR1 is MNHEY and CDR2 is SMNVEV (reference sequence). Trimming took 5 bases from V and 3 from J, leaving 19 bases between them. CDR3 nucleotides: TGTGCCAGCAGTCCCTCCCTGTGGGGGCGGCACACCGGGGAGCTGTTTTTT. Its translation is CASSPSLWGRHTGELFF.

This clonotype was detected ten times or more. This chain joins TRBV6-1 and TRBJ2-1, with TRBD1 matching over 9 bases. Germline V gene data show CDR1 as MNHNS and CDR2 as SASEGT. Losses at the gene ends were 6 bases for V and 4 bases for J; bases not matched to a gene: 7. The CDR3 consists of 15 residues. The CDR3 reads CASSLQGAGYNEQFF. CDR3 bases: TGTGCCAGCAGCCTACAGGGGGCCGGGTACAATGAGCAGTTCTTC.

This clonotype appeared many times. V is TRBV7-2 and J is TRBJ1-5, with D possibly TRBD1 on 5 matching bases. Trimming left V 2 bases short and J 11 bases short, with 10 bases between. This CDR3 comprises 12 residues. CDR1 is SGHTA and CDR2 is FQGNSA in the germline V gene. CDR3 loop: CASSLTRQTQHF. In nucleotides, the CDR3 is TGTGCCAGCAGCTTAACAAGACAGACCCAGCATTTT.

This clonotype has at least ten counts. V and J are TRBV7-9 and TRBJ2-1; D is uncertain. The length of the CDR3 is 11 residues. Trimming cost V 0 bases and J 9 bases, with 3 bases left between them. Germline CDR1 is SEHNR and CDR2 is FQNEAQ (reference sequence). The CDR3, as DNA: TGTGCCAGCAGCTTAGCCGCTGAGCAGTTCTTC. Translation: CASSLAAEQFF.

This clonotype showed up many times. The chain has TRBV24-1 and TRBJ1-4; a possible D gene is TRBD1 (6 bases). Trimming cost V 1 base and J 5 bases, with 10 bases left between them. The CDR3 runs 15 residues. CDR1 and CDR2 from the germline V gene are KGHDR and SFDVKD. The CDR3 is CATSDFRDNNEKLFF. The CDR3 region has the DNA TGTGCCACCAGTGATTTCCGGGACAACAATGAAAAACTGTTTTTT.

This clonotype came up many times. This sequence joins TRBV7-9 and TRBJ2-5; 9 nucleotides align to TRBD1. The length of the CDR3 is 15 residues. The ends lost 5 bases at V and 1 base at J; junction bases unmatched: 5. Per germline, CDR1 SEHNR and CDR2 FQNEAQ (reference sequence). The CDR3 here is CASSPTGGGQETQYF. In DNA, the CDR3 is TGTGCCAGCAGCCCTACAGGGGGCGGCCAAGAGACCCAGTACTTC.

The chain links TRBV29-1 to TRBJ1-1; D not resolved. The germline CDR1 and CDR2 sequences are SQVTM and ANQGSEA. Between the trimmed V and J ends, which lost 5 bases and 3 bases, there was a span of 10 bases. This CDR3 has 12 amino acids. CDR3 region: CSVPDGYTEAFF. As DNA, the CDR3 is TGCAGCGTTCCGGACGGATACACTGAAGCTTTCTTT.

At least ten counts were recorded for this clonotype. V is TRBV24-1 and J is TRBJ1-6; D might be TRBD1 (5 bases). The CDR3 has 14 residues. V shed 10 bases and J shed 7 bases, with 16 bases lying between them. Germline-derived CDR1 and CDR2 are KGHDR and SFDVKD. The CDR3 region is CATSKGTENSPLHF. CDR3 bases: TGTGCCACGAGTAAAGGGACCGAAAATTCACCCCTCCACTTT.

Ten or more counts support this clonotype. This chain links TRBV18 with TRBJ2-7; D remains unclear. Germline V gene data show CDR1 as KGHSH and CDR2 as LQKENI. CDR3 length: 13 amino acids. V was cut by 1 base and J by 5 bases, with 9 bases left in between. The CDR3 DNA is TGTGCCAGCTCACCACTAGGGTACGACGAGCAGTACTTC. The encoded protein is CASSPLGYDEQYF.

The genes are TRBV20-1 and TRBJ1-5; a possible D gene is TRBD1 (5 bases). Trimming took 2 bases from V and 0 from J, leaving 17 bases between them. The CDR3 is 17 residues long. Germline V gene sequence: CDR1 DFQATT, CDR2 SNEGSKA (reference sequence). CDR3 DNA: TGCAGTGCTAGACCCTTCGCCGACGGGACTAGCAATCAGCCCCAGCATTTT. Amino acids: CSARPFADGTSNQPQHF.

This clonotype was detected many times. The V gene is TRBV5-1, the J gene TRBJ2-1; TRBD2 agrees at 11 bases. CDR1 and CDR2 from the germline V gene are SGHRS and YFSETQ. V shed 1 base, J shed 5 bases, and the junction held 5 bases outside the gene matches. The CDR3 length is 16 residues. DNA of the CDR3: TGCGCCAGCAGCTTGCCCAAACTAGCGGGGGACAATGAGCAGTTCTTC. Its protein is CASSLPKLAGDNEQFF.

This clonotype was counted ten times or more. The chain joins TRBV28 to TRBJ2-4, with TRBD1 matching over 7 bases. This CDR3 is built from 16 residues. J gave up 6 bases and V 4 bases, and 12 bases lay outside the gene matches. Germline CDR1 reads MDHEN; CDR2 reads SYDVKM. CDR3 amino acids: CASSSPAGTEGNIQYF. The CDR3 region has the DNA TGTGCCAGCAGTTCCCCTGCCGGGACAGAGGGAAACATTCAGTACTTC.

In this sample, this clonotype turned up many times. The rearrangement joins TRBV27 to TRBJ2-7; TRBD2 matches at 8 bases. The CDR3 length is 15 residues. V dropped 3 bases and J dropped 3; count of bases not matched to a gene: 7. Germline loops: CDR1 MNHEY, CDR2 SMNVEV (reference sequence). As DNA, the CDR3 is TGTGCCAGCAGTTTTTCCCCGGGACTAGGCTACGAGCAGTACTTC. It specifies CASSFSPGLGYEQYF.

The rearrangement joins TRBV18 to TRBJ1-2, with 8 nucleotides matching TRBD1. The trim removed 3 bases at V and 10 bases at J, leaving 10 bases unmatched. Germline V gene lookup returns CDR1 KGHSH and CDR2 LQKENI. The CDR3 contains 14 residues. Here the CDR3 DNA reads TGTGCCAGCTCACCCAACAGGGGGAGTGGCGACTACACCTTC. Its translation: CASSPNRGSGDYTF. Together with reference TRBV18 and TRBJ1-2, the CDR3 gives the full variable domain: NAGVMQNPRHLVRRRGQEARLRCSPMKGHSHVYWYRQLPEEGLKFMVYLQKENIIDESGMPKERFSAEFPKEGPSILRIQQVVRGDSAAYFCASSPNRGSGDYTFGSGTRLTVV.

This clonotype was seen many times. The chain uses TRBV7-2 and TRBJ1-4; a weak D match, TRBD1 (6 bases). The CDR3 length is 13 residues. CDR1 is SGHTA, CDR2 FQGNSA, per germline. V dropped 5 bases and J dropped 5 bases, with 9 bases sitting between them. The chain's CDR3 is CASSGQRNEKLFF. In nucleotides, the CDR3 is TGTGCCAGCAGCGGACAGAGAAATGAAAAACTGTTTTTT.

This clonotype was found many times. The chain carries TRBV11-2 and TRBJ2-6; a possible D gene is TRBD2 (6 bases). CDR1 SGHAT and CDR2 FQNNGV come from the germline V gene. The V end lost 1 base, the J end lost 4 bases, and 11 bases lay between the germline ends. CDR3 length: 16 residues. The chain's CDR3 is CASSLGRGTGANVLTF. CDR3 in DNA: TGTGCCAGCAGCTTAGGTCGGGGGACGGGGGCCAACGTCCTGACTTTC.

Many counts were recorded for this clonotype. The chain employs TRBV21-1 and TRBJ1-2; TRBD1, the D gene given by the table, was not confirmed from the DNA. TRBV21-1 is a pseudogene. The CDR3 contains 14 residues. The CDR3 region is CASSYHRVYYGYTF. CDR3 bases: TGTGCCAGCAGCTACCACAGGGTCTACTATGGCTACACCTTC.

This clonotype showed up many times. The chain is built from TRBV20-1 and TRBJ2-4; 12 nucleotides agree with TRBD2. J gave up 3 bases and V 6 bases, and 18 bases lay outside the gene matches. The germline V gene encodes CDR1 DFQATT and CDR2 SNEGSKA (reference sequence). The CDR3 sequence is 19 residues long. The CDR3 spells CSAVVSLAGGQAGKNIQYF. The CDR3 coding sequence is TGCAGTGCCGTAGTATCACTAGCGGGGGGCCAAGCGGGCAAAAACATTCAGTACTTC.

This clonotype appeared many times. In DNA, the CDR3 is TGCGCCAGCAGCCAAGTGTGGGCAGGGGGCACAGATACGCAGTATTTT. As protein: CASSQVWAGGTDTQYF. This rearrangement joins TRBV4-3 to TRBJ2-3; possibly TRBD1 for D (6 bases). Germline V CDR1 and CDR2: LGHNA, YSLEER. V dropped 1 base and J dropped 1 base, with 12 bases sitting between them. This CDR3 is built from 16 residues.

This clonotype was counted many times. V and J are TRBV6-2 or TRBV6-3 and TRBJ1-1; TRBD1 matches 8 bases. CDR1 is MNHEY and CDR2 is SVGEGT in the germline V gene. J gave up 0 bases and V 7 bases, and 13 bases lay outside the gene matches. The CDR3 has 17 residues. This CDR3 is CASTMEGQGAMNTEAFF. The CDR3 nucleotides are TGTGCCAGCACTATGGAAGGTCAGGGGGCGATGAACACTGAAGCTTTCTTT.

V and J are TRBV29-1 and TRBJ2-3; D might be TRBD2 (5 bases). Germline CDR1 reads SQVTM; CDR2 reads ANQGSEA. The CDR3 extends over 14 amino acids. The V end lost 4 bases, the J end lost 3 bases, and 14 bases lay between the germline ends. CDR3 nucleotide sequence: TGCAGCGTTGGAGAGGGATTCCCGACAGATACGCAGTATTTT. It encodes CSVGEGFPTDTQYF.